This T cell receptor beta chain was captured by sequencing in a study of PD-L1 blockade in urothelial cancer. Study at large: About 90% of the 29 patients were men with bladder-origin urothelial cancer. Analyses were performed on blood at 3 weeks after treatment start (the second dose) and at 6 weeks.

Each PCR contained spiked-in synthetic TCR analog templates. Sequenced by immunoSEQ multiplex PCR; TCRdb stores in-frame clones only, minus some. The table includes under 40,000 clones, roughly 82% detected once. V lost 0 bases to trimming and J lost 7 bases, with 14 bases between them. CDR3 length: 15 amino acids. Germline V gene sequence: CDR1 SGDLS, CDR2 YYNGEE. Specified time point: pretreatment peripheral blood. The V gene is TRBV9, the J gene TRBJ1-5; unclear D gene. This sample comprised PBMCs, obtained around atezolizumab (anti-PD-L1) treatment. The sequence derives from a man aged 55 to 69 with urothelial cancer. The CDR3 sequence: CASSVGGGKEQPQHF. The CDR3 region has the DNA TGTGCCAGCAGCGTAGGCGGAGGGAAGGAACAGCCCCAGCATTTT.